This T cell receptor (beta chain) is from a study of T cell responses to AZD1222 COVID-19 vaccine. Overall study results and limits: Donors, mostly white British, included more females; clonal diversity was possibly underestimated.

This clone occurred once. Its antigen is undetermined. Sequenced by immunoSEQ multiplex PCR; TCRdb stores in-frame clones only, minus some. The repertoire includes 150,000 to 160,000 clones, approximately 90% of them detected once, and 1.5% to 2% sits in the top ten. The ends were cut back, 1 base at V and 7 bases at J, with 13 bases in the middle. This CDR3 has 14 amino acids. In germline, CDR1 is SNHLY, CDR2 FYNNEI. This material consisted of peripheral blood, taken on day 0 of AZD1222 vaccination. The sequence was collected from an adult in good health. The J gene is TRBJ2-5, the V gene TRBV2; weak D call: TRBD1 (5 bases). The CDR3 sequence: CASSEGQGGTTQYF. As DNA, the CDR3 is TGTGCCAGCAGTGAAGGCCAGGGTGGCACGACCCAGTACTTC.